The T cell receptor (beta chain) under discussion was sequenced for a study of blood T cell repertoires in COVID-19. The repertoire was sequenced with immunoSEQ multiplex PCR; TCRdb's copy has only in-frame clones and lacks some. This sample carries 450,000 or so clones, around 91% of them seen once, and the ten largest clones take 0.6%. Participants were aged about 18 to 90 years, lived in roughly 25 US areas, and enrolled virtually. The CDR3 has 13 amino acids. Germline V gene data show CDR1 as GTSNPN and CDR2 as SVGIG (reference sequence). V usage is TRBV30 and J usage is TRBJ1-2, with unresolved D. This TCR was sampled from a man in his late teens or twenties who had recovered from COVID-19. The sample comprised PBMCs or T cells enriched from blood (not recorded which). The CDR3 loop reads CADFGGFAAGYTF. The CDR3 coding sequence is TGTGCTGATTTTGGCGGGTTCGCGGCTGGCTACACCTTC.